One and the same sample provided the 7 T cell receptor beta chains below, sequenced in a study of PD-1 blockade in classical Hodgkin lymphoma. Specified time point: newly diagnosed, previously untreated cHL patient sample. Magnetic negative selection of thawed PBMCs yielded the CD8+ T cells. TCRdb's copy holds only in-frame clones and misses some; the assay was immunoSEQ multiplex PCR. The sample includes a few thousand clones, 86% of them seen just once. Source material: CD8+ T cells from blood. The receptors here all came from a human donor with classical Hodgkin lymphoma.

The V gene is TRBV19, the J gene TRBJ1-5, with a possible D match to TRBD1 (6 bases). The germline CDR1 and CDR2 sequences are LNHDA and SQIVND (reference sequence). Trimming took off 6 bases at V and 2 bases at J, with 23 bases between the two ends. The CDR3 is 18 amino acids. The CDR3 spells CASRTSTGGDWGNQPQHF. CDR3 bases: TGTGCCAGTAGGACCTCGACAGGAGGGGATTGGGGCAATCAGCCCCAGCATTTT.

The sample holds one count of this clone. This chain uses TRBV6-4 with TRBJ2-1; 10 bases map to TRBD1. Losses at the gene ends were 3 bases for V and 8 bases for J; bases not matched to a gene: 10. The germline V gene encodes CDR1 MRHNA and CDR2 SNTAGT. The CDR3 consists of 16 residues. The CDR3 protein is CASSDGQGQGLDEQFF. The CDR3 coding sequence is TGTGCCAGCAGTGATGGGCAGGGACAGGGGTTGGATGAGCAGTTCTTC.

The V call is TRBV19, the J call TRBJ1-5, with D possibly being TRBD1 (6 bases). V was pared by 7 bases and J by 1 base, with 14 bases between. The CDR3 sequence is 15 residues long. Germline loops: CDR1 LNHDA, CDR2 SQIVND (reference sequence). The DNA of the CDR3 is TGTGCCAGTAAGGATGGGGGCGCGAGCAATCAGCCCCAGCATTTT. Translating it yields CASKDGGASNQPQHF.

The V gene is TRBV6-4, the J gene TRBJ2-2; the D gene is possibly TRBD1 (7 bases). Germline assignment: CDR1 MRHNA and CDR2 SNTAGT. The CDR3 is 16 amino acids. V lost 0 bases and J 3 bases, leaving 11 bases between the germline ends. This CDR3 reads CASSDSQGGDTGELFF. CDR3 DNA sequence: TGTGCCAGCAGTGACTCCCAGGGGGGAGACACCGGGGAGCTGTTTTTT.

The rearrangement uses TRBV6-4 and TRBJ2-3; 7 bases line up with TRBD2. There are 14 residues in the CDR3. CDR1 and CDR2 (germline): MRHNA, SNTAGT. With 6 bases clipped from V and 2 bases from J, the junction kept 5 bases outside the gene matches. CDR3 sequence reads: CASSEAGSTDTQYF. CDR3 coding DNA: TGTGCCAGCAGCGAAGCGGGATCCACAGATACGCAGTATTTT.

The CDR3 is CASTPGQGTGANVLTF. The CDR3 DNA reads as TGTGCCAGCACGCCGGGACAGGGGACAGGGGCCAACGTCCTGACTTTC. V is TRBV25-1 and J is TRBJ2-6; 10 bases match TRBD1. Germline CDR1 reads MGHDK; CDR2 reads SYGVNS. The CDR3 length is 16 residues. J was trimmed by 4 bases and V by 7 bases; bases with no gene match: 7.

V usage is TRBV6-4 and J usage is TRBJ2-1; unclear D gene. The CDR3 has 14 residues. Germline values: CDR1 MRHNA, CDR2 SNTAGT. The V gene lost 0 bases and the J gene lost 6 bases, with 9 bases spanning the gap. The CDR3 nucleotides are TGTGCCAGCAGTGACTCCCCCGATCGCAATGAGCAGTTCTTC. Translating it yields CASSDSPDRNEQFF.